Below, 17 T cell receptor beta chains from the same sample are listed, as sequenced in a study of cytomegalovirus exposure and HLA in healthy donors. PCR amplification relied on 60 Vbeta primers (plus 13 Jbeta primers). Clones were sequenced by immunoSEQ multiplex PCR, and TCRdb holds only the in-frame ones, with some missing. The profile covers around 200,000 clones, with approximately 90% appearing a single time and roughly 1% taken by the ten largest. Sample: PBMCs. Receptors originate from a woman under 30 in good health and CMV-seronegative.

The chain joins TRBV30 to TRBJ1-3; a weak D match, TRBD1 (5 bases). Germline lookup yields CDR1 GTSNPN and CDR2 SVGIG (reference sequence). The CDR3 sequence is 13 residues long. Trimming shortened V by 4 bases and J by 7 bases, and 14 bases separated the two germline ends. CDR3 in DNA: TGTGCCTGGACGCGAGTCAGGGCGAACACCATATATTTT. It encodes CAWTRVRANTIYF.

V and J are TRBV5-1 and TRBJ1-2; 7 positions match TRBD1. CDR1 SGHRS and CDR2 YFSETQ come from the germline V gene. V trimming: 4 bases; J trimming: 0 bases; junction bases outside the gene matches: 9. CDR3 size: 16 residues. In DNA, the CDR3 is TGCGCCAGCAGCCTAATAACAGGGGCAACTAACTATGGCTACACCTTC. Its translation: CASSLITGATNYGYTF.

In nucleotides, the CDR3 is TGTGCCAGCAGTTGGGGGCGGCTCTACGAGCAGTACTTC. Encoded protein: CASSWGRLYEQYF. The chain combines TRBV27 with TRBJ2-7, with D perhaps TRBD1 (6 bases). Trimming left V 4 bases short and J 3 bases short, with 10 bases between. Germline-derived CDR1 and CDR2 are MNHEY and SMNVEV (reference sequence). The length of the CDR3 is 13 residues.

V and J are TRBV7-6 and TRBJ2-1, with a tentative D call TRBD2 (5 bases). The CDR3 extends over 14 amino acids. V was cut by 6 bases and J by 3 bases, with 12 bases left in between. CDR1 is SGHVS and CDR2 is FNYEAQ in the germline V gene. The DNA for the CDR3 is TGTGCCAGCAGTTCTAGCAGGTACTACAATGAGCAGTTCTTC. It translates to CASSSSRYYNEQFF.

This chain connects TRBV4-2 to TRBJ2-5; TRBD2 matches at 11 bases. CDR3 length equals 15 residues. V dropped 3 bases and J dropped 5; count of bases not matched to a gene: 5. The germline CDR1 and CDR2 sequences are LGHNA and YNFKEQ. CDR3 amino acids: CASSQTSGMTETQYF. In nucleotides, the CDR3 is TGTGCCAGCAGCCAGACTAGCGGGATGACGGAGACCCAGTACTTC.

V and J are TRBV9 and TRBJ2-1; TRBD2 aligns across 8 bases. Germline V gene data show CDR1 as SGDLS and CDR2 as YYNGEE. The CDR3 totals 14 residues. V shed 4 bases and J 10 bases; nucleotides not matched to a gene: 10. CDR3 region: CASSTHLAGGEQFF. In DNA, the CDR3 is TGTGCCAGCAGCACACACCTAGCGGGTGGCGAGCAGTTCTTC.

The V call is TRBV11-2, the J call TRBJ1-4; D may be TRBD1 (5 bases). Germline V gene lookup returns CDR1 SGHAT and CDR2 FQNNGV. The V and J ends lost 4 bases and 7 bases respectively, with 10 bases between them. The CDR3 sequence is 13 residues long. The CDR3 sequence: CASSSGLFEKLFF. The CDR3 coding sequence is TGTGCCAGCAGCTCGGGACTTTTTGAAAAACTGTTTTTT. The whole variable domain, filled in from reference TRBV11-2 and TRBJ1-4, reads EAGVAQSPRYKIIEKRQSVAFWCNPISGHATLYWYQQILGQGPKLLIQFQNNGVVDDSQLPKDRFSAERLKGVDSTLKIQPAKLEDSAVYLCASSSGLFEKLFFGSGTQLSVL.

The rearrangement links TRBV5-4 to TRBJ1-2, with D maybe TRBD1 (6 bases). The CDR3 has 14 amino acids. V lost 2 bases to trimming and J lost 3 bases, with 11 bases between them. The germline V gene encodes CDR1 SGHNT and CDR2 YYREEE (reference sequence). The CDR3 protein is CASSFRGGDYGYTF. The CDR3 DNA reads as TGTGCCAGCAGCTTTCGGGGGGGCGACTATGGCTACACCTTC.

This sequence joins TRBV11-3 and TRBJ2-3, with unresolved D. Per the germline V gene, CDR1 is SGHNT and CDR2 is YENEEA. V lost 0 bases to trimming and J lost 0 bases, with 10 bases between them. CDR3 length equals 16 residues. This chain's CDR3 is CASSLDATRSTDTQYF. CDR3 nucleotides: TGTGCCAGCAGCTTAGATGCGACACGGAGCACAGATACGCAGTATTTT.

This clone was counted once. The chain recombines TRBV19 with TRBJ1-2, with 7 positions matching TRBD1. J was trimmed by 4 bases and V by 4 bases; bases with no gene match: 6. Germline-derived CDR1 and CDR2 are LNHDA and SQIVND (reference sequence). This CDR3 is 14 amino acids long. CDR3 nucleotide sequence: TGTGCCAGTAGTAACCACAGGGGCGGCTATGGCTACACCTTC. Residues: CASSNHRGGYGYTF. The variable domain in full, completed from reference TRBV19 and TRBJ1-2, reads DGGITQSPKYLFRKEGQNVTLSCEQNLNHDAMYWYRQDPGQGLRLIYYSQIVNDFQKGDIAEGYSVSREKKESFPLTVTSAQKNPTAFYLCASSNHRGGYGYTFGSGTRLTVV.

This sequence joins TRBV7-2 and TRBJ1-2; 7 positions match TRBD1. The length of the CDR3 is 13 residues. Germline V gene lookup returns CDR1 SGHTA and CDR2 FQGNSA. V gave up 5 bases and J gave up 2 bases; unmatched junction bases: 2. CDR3 in DNA: TGTGCCAGCAGCGAGGACAGGAACTATGGCTACACCTTC. It yields the protein CASSEDRNYGYTF.

The chain joins TRBV4-3 to TRBJ1-6, with D unresolved. Trimming left V 1 base short and J 0 bases short, with 7 bases between. This CDR3 spans 16 amino acids. Germline V gives CDR1 LGHNA, CDR2 YSLEER. The CDR3 spells CASSQAWSSYNSPLHF. For the CDR3, the DNA is TGCGCCAGCAGCCAAGCGTGGAGCTCCTATAATTCACCCCTCCACTTT.

The rearrangement joins TRBV5-4 to TRBJ2-7; 7 nucleotides align to TRBD2. The CDR3 length is 16 residues. The germline V gene encodes CDR1 SGHNT and CDR2 YYREEE (reference sequence). The V and J ends lost 0 bases and 1 base, in that order; junction bases with no gene match: 7. Here the CDR3 reads CASSLAASGVSYEQYF. CDR3 coding DNA: TGTGCCAGCAGCTTGGCAGCCAGCGGGGTGTCCTACGAGCAGTACTTC.

This chain joins TRBV7-9 and TRBJ1-1; no clear D gene. Germline V gives CDR1 SEHNR, CDR2 FQNEAQ (reference sequence). The CDR3 runs 13 residues. The V and J ends lost 1 base and 5 bases respectively, with 8 bases between them. The CDR3 bases are TGTGCCAGCAGCTTAGACTCCGGGACTGAAGCTTTCTTT. Protein sequence: CASSLDSGTEAFF.

The genes are TRBV15 and TRBJ2-3; unclear D gene. The ends were cut back, 0 bases at V and 9 bases at J, with 10 bases in the middle. The CDR3 sequence is 13 residues long. The germline V gene has CDR1 LNHNV and CDR2 YYDKDF (reference sequence). CDR3 residues: CATSRDTQATQYF. The CDR3 nucleotides are TGTGCCACCAGCAGAGACACCCAGGCCACGCAGTATTTT.

The rearrangement joins TRBV7-9 to TRBJ2-7; TRBD1 is a possible D gene (6 bases). The CDR3 has 15 amino acids. Per germline, CDR1 SEHNR and CDR2 FQNEAQ (reference sequence). V was shortened by 5 bases and J by 0 bases, with 14 bases between the two germline ends. CDR3 in DNA: TGTGCCAGCAGCAAATCAGGGGTCGGCTCCTACGAGCAGTACTTC. Its protein product is CASSKSGVGSYEQYF. Using reference TRBV7-9 and TRBJ2-7 for the parts outside the CDR3, the full variable domain is DTGVSQNPRHKITKRGQNVTFRCDPISEHNRLYWYRQTLGQGPEFLTYFQNEAQLEKSRLLSDRFSAERPKGSFSTLEIQRTEQGDSAMYLCASSKSGVGSYEQYFGPGTRLTVT.

V gene TRBV5-1 combines with J gene TRBJ2-5; 7 positions agree with TRBD2. After removal of 0 bases from V and 6 bases from J, the junction contained 5 bases not matched to a gene. CDR3 length: 14 amino acids. CDR1 and CDR2 from the germline V gene are SGHRS and YFSETQ. The CDR3 here is CASSLAGGVKTQYF. CDR3 nucleotides: TGCGCCAGCAGCTTGGCTGGGGGGGTAAAGACCCAGTACTTC. Complete variable domain (other parts from reference TRBV5-1 and TRBJ2-5): KAGVTQTPRYLIKTRGQQVTLSCSPISGHRSVSWYQQTPGQGLQFLFEYFSETQRNKGNFPGRFSGRQFSNSRSEMNVSTLELGDSALYLCASSLAGGVKTQYFGPGTRLLVL.